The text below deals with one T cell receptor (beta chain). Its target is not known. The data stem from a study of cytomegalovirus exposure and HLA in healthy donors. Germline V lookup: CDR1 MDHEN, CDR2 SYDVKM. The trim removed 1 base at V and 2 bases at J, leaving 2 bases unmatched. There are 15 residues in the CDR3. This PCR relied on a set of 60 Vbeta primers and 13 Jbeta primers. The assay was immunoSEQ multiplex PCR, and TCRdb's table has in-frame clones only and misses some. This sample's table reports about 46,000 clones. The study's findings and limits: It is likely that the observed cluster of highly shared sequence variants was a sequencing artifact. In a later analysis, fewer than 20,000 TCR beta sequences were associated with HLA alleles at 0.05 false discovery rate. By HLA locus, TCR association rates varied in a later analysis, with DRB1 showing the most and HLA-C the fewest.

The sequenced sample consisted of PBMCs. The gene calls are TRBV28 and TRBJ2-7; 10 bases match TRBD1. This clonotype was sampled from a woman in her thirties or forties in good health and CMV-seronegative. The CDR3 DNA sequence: TGTGCCAGCAGTTTATTCGGACAGGGGGCCTACGAGCAGTACTTC. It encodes CASSLFGQGAYEQYF.